These T cell receptor beta chains were read from a single sample in a study of cytomegalovirus exposure and HLA in healthy donors. Libraries were prepared by immunoSEQ multiplex PCR; TCRdb keeps only in-frame clonotypes and omits some of them. The table has over 85,000 clones, about 80% seen once. The source material was PBMCs. All receptors come from a man aged 40-50 years in good health and CMV-seronegative. Each CDR3 is given with its conserved first and last residue. The order of the fields is D gene, V gene, clone size, J gene, CDR3 protein, CDR3 DNA. The D gene is left open where the match is weak. Size is stated for part of the rows, as once, few or many counts, or as a class when the clone is expanded.

D gene: TRBD1; V gene: TRBV6-5; clone size: .; J gene: TRBJ1-2; CDR3 protein: CASNKSGQGAYGYTF; CDR3 DNA: TGTGCCAGCAACAAATCCGGACAGGGGGCTTATGGCTACACCTTC
D gene: .; V gene: TRBV6-1; clone size: .; J gene: TRBJ2-3; CDR3 protein: CAVPTLSTDTQYF; CDR3 DNA: TGTGCCGTACCTACACTAAGCACAGATACGCAGTATTTT
D gene: .; V gene: TRBV7-9; clone size: few; J gene: TRBJ1-5; CDR3 protein: CASSLERQGQPQHF; CDR3 DNA: TGTGCCAGCAGCTTAGAAAGGCAGGGTCAGCCCCAGCATTTT
D gene: TRBD1; V gene: TRBV7-2; clone size: .; J gene: TRBJ1-1; CDR3 protein: CASSISPTGGTEAFF; CDR3 DNA: TGTGCCAGCAGCATAAGCCCCACAGGGGGCACTGAAGCTTTCTTT
D gene: TRBD1; V gene: TRBV6-5; clone size: .; J gene: TRBJ2-3; CDR3 protein: CASSQQGWPDTQYF; CDR3 DNA: TGTGCCAGCAGTCAACAGGGGTGGCCAGATACGCAGTATTTT
D gene: .; V gene: TRBV28; clone size: .; J gene: TRBJ2-3; CDR3 protein: CASSLIGDSTDTQYF; CDR3 DNA: TGTGCCAGCAGTTTAATCGGGGATAGCACAGATACGCAGTATTTT
D gene: TRBD1; V gene: TRBV9; clone size: .; J gene: TRBJ2-3; CDR3 protein: CASSVEGQGYGDTQYF; CDR3 DNA: TGTGCCAGCAGCGTAGAGGGACAGGGGTACGGGGATACGCAGTATTTT
D gene: TRBD2; V gene: TRBV7-3; clone size: few; J gene: TRBJ2-2; CDR3 protein: CASSPRTSANTGELFF; CDR3 DNA: TGTGCCAGCAGCCCGCGGACTAGCGCAAACACCGGGGAGCTGTTTTTT
D gene: .; V gene: TRBV28; clone size: .; J gene: TRBJ2-1; CDR3 protein: CASSPPRTRVTYNEQFF; CDR3 DNA: TGTGCCAGCAGCCCCCCAAGAACTCGGGTCACCTACAATGAGCAGTTCTTC
D gene: .; V gene: TRBV5-5; clone size: .; J gene: TRBJ2-7; CDR3 protein: CASSASRGEQYF; CDR3 DNA: TGTGCCAGCAGCGCCTCCAGGGGCGAGCAGTACTTC
D gene: .; V gene: TRBV7-9; clone size: .; J gene: TRBJ1-2; CDR3 protein: CASSLEAAGGGYTF; CDR3 DNA: TGTGCCAGCAGCTTAGAAGCGGCGGGGGGTGGCTACACCTTC
D gene: .; V gene: TRBV6-5; clone size: few; J gene: TRBJ2-6; CDR3 protein: CASSYSLGANVLTF; CDR3 DNA: TGTGCCAGCAGTTACTCTCTCGGGGCCAACGTCCTGACTTTC
D gene: .; V gene: TRBV5-6; clone size: .; J gene: TRBJ2-5; CDR3 protein: CASSSPRGQETQYF; CDR3 DNA: TGTGCCAGCAGCTCTCCCAGGGGCCAAGAGACCCAGTACTTC
D gene: TRBD1; V gene: TRBV5-4; clone size: once; J gene: TRBJ1-3; CDR3 protein: CASSLEGALSGNTIYF; CDR3 DNA: TGTGCCAGCAGCTTGGAGGGGGCCCTCTCTGGAAACACCATATATTTT
D gene: .; V gene: TRBV14; clone size: .; J gene: TRBJ1-1; CDR3 protein: CASSELYSNTEAFF; CDR3 DNA: TGTGCCAGCAGCGAACTCTACAGTAACACTGAAGCTTTCTTT
D gene: .; V gene: TRBV30; clone size: .; J gene: TRBJ2-7; CDR3 protein: CAWSVGAQYEQYF; CDR3 DNA: TGTGCCTGGAGTGTGGGAGCCCAATACGAGCAGTACTTC
D gene: TRBD1; V gene: TRBV27; clone size: .; J gene: TRBJ1-1; CDR3 protein: CASSEDRDTEAFF; CDR3 DNA: TGTGCCAGCAGCGAAGACAGGGACACTGAAGCTTTCTTT